The clone carrying this T cell receptor (beta chain) was seen a handful of times. The sample holds other DNA sequences that translate to the same CDR3. Method: immunoSEQ multiplex PCR; TCRdb's copy keeps in-frame clones and lacks some. The data show about 2 million clones, with 85% to 95% seen just once and more than 0.1% held by the top ten. Germline CDR1 reads SGHRS; CDR2 reads YFSETQ. The trim removed 4 bases at V and 10 bases at J, leaving 6 bases unmatched. The CDR3 length is 14 residues. The sample originates from a study of shared clonotypes between healthy human individuals. Source material: naive CD4+ T cells sorted from blood. Specified subset: CD45RA+ positively selected. This chain connects TRBV5-1 to TRBJ1-6; 9 positions match TRBD1. The TCR sequence derives from a man aged 18-30 years in good health. The CDR3 here is CASSRDREGSPLHF. CDR3 nucleotides: TGCGCCAGCAGCCGGGACAGGGAAGGATCACCCCTCCACTTT.